The present T cell receptor beta chain was sequenced within a study of blood T cell repertoires in COVID-19. Study information: COVID-19 samples from acute and convalescent phases originated in the United States, Italy and Spain. PBMCs, B-cell-depleted T cells, or T cells were the source of the cDNA or gDNA that made up the material.

The table came from immunoSEQ multiplex PCR; TCRdb's copy has only in-frame clones and leaves some out. The sample shows 45,000 or so clones, almost 90% of them seen only once. CDR3 length: 16 residues. V dropped 1 base and J dropped 0 bases, with 11 bases sitting between them. Germline V CDR1 and CDR2: SGHKS, YYEKEE (reference sequence). The TCR comes from a human donor in a cohort sampled during active COVID-19. The rearrangement uses TRBV5-5 and TRBJ2-1; D call uncertain. The sample comprised peripheral blood. CDR3 nucleotide sequence: TGTGCCAGCAGCTTGCAGAGCGCGAGCTCCTACAATGAGCAGTTCTTC. Encoded protein: CASSLQSASSYNEQFF. Looking up the rest from reference TRBV5-5 and TRBJ2-1 gives the full variable domain: DAGVTQSPTHLIKTRGQQVTLRCSPISGHKSVSWYQQVLGQGPQFIFQYYEKEERGRGNFPDRFSARQFPNYSSELNVNALLLGDSALYLCASSLQSASSYNEQFFGPGTRLTVL.